Below, one TCR beta chain is given with its context. Its specificity is unknown. Just one base apart from a much larger clone, this may be a read error. Since the CDR3 does not end with the conserved phenylalanine or tryptophan, this likely comes from a read error. After constant-region reverse-primer amplification, full-length variable regions underwent semi-nested PCR with Nested Universal Primer A. Via MiXCR, TCRdb re-called the 5' RACE reads, giving one row per CDR3 protein. The data hold more than 40,000 distinct CDR3 sequences, with 29% observed a single time. Study-wide results and limits: Tumor Tregs overlapped most with tumor, then blood, naive CD4+ cells. Larger-cohort validation covered only one TCR beta V-J rearrangement.

The CDR3 is 14 residues long. From germline, CDR1 is LGHDT and CDR2 YNNKEL (reference sequence). Trimming cost V 4 bases and J 4 bases; bases outside gene matches: 6. The sample was memory CD4+ T cells sorted from a lymph node. Subset meaning: memory CD4+ T cells, CD4+CD45RO+CD25-. This clonotype was sampled from a female donor with breast cancer. V usage is TRBV3-1 and J usage is TRBJ1-2; 7 bases are a match to TRBD1. The chain's CDR3 is CASSPRQGSYGYTS. As DNA, the CDR3 is TGTGCCAGCAGCCCCAGACAGGGCTCCTATGGCTACACCTCC.